This TCR beta chain was observed in a study of human T cells and chemical hapten exposure. This clonotype was counted between two and nine times. The V end was cut by 5 bases, the J end by 4 bases, with 8 bases between. CDR3 size: 12 residues. TCRdb reanalysed the RACE reads using MiXCR and keeps one entry per CDR3 protein. Of tens of thousands of distinct CDR3 sequences listed, 11% were seen once; the top ten hold 4%. This sample's time point: pre-sensitization, week 0. The sample's treatment: therapeutic diphenylcyclopropenone sensitization with weekly scalp DPC. Every donor had alopecia and was 18 to 70 years old; all were suitable for DPC.

The J gene is TRBJ1-2, the V gene TRBV12-3 or TRBV12-4, with TRBD1 as a possible D gene (5 bases). Material: whole blood, obtained in connection with sensitization to the hapten diphenylcyclopropenone (DPC). This receptor was taken from a middle-aged woman with alopecia areata. Some clones in this sample may be carry-over from other donors' samples. CDR3 sequence: CASSRQTYGYTF. In nucleotides, the CDR3 is TGTGCCAGCAGTCGACAGACCTATGGCTACACCTTC.